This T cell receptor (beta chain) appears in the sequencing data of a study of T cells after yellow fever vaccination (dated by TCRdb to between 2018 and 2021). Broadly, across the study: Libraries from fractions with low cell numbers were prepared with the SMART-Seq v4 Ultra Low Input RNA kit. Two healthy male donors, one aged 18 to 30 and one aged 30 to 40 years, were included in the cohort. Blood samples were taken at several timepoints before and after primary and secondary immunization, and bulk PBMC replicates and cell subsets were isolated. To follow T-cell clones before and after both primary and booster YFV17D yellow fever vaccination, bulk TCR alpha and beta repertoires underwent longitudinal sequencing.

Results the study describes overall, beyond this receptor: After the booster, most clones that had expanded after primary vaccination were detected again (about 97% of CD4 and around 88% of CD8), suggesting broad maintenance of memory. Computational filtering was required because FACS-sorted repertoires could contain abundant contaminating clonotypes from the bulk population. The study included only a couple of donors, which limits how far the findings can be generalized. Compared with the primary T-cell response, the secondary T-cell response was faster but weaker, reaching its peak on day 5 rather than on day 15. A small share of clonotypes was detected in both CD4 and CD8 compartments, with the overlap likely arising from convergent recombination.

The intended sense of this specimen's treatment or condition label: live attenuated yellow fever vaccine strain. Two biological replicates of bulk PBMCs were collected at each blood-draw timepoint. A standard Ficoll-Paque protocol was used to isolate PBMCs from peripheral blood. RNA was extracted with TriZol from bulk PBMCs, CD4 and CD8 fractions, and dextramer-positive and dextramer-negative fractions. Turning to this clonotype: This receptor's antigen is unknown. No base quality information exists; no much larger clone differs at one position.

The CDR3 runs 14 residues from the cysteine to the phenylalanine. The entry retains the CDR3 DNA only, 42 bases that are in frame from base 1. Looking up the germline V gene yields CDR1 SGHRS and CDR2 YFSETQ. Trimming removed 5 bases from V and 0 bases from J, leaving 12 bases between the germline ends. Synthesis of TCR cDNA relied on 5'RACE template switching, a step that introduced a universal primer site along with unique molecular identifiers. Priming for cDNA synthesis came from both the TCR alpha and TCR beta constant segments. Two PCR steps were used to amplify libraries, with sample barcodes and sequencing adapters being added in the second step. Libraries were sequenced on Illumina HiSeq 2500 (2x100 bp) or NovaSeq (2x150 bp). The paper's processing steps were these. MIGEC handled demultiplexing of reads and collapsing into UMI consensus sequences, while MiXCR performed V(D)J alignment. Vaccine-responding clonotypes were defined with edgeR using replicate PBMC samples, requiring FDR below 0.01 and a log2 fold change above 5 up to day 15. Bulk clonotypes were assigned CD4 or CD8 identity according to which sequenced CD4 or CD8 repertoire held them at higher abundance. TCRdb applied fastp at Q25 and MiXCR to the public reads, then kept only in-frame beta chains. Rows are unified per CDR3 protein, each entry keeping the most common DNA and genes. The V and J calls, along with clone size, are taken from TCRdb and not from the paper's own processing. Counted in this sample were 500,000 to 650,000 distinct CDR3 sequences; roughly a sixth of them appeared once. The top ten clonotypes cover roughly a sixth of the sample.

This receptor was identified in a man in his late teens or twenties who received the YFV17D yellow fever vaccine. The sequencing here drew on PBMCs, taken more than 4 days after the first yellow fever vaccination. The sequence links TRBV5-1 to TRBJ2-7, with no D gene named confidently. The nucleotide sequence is TGCGCCAGCAGAGTCGAGGTGCTCTCCTACGAGCAGTACTTC. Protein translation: CASRVEVLSYEQYF. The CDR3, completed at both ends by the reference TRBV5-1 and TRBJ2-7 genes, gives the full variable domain KAGVTQTPRYLIKTRGQQVTLSCSPISGHRSVSWYQQTPGQGLQFLFEYFSETQRNKGNFPGRFSGRQFSNSRSEMNVSTLELGDSALYLCASRVEVLSYEQYFGPGTRLTVT.